This T cell receptor (beta chain) was sequenced for a study of T cell responses to AZD1222 COVID-19 vaccine. General study findings and limits: Spike as a whole was targeted by vaccine-associated CD4 TCRs, dominant at 160-218 and 743-854. Reportedly, nearly half of unique spike TCRs recognized epitopes outside B.1.351/B.1.1.7 mutations. Breadth and depth of Spike-specific TCRs rose after two AZD1222 doses. Clonal diversity was possibly underestimated, and the donors were mostly white British, with more females.

There are 15 residues in the CDR3. J gave up 5 bases and V 3 bases, and 7 bases lay outside the gene matches. Looked up from germline, CDR1 is MRHNA and CDR2 is SNTAGT. TCRdb keeps only in-frame clones here, not all; method: immunoSEQ multiplex PCR. This sample has about 83,000 clones, with more than 85% found just once. About this clone: Antigen unknown.

The origin of this receptor is an adult who received the AZD1222 COVID-19 vaccine. The chain uses TRBV6-4 and TRBJ2-1; 7 nucleotides line up with TRBD2. The starting material was peripheral blood, obtained 28 days after the second AZD1222 dose. CDR3 sequence (DNA): TGTGCCAGCAGTGAGAAGGGCGGGAGTAACAATGAGCAGTTCTTC. Its translation is CASSEKGGSNNEQFF.